Below are 11 T cell receptor beta chains sequenced from a single sample in a study of cytomegalovirus exposure and HLA in healthy donors. The PCR employed 60 Vbeta primers together with 13 Jbeta primers. TCRdb's table, derived via immunoSEQ multiplex PCR, lists solely in-frame clones and lacks some. The table has 250,000 to 300,000 clones, around 90% seen once. The source material was PBMCs. The source of these receptors is a girl aged 2-10 years in good health and CMV-seronegative.

The chain links TRBV5-1 to TRBJ1-1; D unresolved. Germline V lookup: CDR1 SGHRS, CDR2 YFSETQ. V gave up 5 bases and J gave up 3 bases, with 14 bases separating them. CDR3 length: 14 residues. CDR3 residues: CASSKPQEDTEAFF. DNA of the CDR3: TGCGCCAGCAGTAAACCGCAGGAAGACACTGAAGCTTTCTTT.

V is TRBV7-9 and J is TRBJ2-1; no firm D call. This CDR3 comprises 14 residues. V shed 6 bases and J shed 0 bases, with 9 bases lying between them. Germline V gives CDR1 SEHNR, CDR2 FQNEAQ (reference sequence). CDR3 residues: CASRRHSSYNEQFF. The DNA of the CDR3 is TGTGCCAGCAGGAGACATAGCTCCTACAATGAGCAGTTCTTC.

The chain uses TRBV6-9 and TRBJ2-7; the D is unclear. The V and J ends lost 4 bases and 2 bases respectively, with 9 bases between them. Looked up from germline, CDR1 is MNHGY and CDR2 is SVAAGI. CDR3 length equals 13 residues. The CDR3 nucleotides are TGTGCCAGCAGTTCCATCGGTCCCTACGAGCAGTACTTC. Amino acid sequence: CASSSIGPYEQYF.

In regard to this clone: Relative to the germline gene, one junction end is altered; a read error may explain this. The gene calls are TRBV14 and TRBJ2-3; TRBD2 matches 12 bases. This CDR3 has 19 amino acids. Germline CDR1 and CDR2: SGHDN and FVKESK. CDR3 residues: CASSQEIPASGGATATQYF. DNA of the CDR3: TGTGCCAGCAGCCAAGAAATTCCGGCTAGCGGGGGGGCCACAGCTACGCAGTATTTT.

The chain joins TRBV7-8 to TRBJ2-5; 7 bases are shared with TRBD2. The CDR3 length is 14 residues. From germline, CDR1 is SGHVS and CDR2 FQNEAQ. With 2 bases clipped from V and 4 bases from J, the junction kept 4 bases outside the gene matches. The chain's CDR3 is CASSLRTGGETQYF. The CDR3 region has the DNA TGTGCCAGCAGCTTAAGGACGGGGGGAGAGACCCAGTACTTC.

The V gene is TRBV28, the J gene TRBJ2-2; 10 positions agree with TRBD2. V lost 5 bases, J lost 6 bases, and 9 bases stayed unmatched. Germline values: CDR1 MDHEN, CDR2 SYDVKM. The CDR3 spans 16 residues. CDR3 in DNA: TGTGCCAGCAGTCAACGTAGCGGGGGGCCCCCCGGGGAGCTGTTTTTT. This encodes CASSQRSGGPPGELFF.

This chain joins TRBV4-1 and TRBJ2-7, with D perhaps TRBD2 (5 bases). V was trimmed by 1 base and J by 3 bases, leaving 13 bases between them. From germline, CDR1 is MGHRA and CDR2 YSYEKL. CDR3 length: 15 residues. The DNA of the CDR3 is TGCGCCAGCAGCCAAGGCCCCGGGGTTAGCTACGAGCAGTACTTC. It yields the protein CASSQGPGVSYEQYF.

The chain recombines TRBV5-1 with TRBJ2-7; TRBD2 might be the D (7 bases). V gave up 6 bases and J gave up 6 bases, with 19 bases separating them. This CDR3 is 14 amino acids long. Germline V gene data show CDR1 as SGHRS and CDR2 as YFSETQ. CDR3 bases: TGCGCCAGCACCACCGGGACGGGGGGCCGCGAGCAGTACTTC. Its translation: CASTTGTGGREQYF.

The chain joins TRBV7-3 to TRBJ2-1; 7 nucleotides match TRBD1. With V trimmed by 9 bases and J by 7 bases, 9 bases remained unmatched. CDR1 and CDR2 (germline): SGHTA, FQGTGA. The CDR3 length is 13 residues. The chain's CDR3 is CASQLFRGNEQFF. In nucleotides, the CDR3 is TGTGCCAGTCAGCTTTTCAGGGGGAATGAGCAGTTCTTC. Complete variable domain (other parts from reference TRBV7-3 and TRBJ2-1): GAGVSQTPSNKVTEKGKYVELRCDPISGHTALYWYRQSLGQGPEFLIYFQGTGAADDSGLPNDRFFAVRPEGSVSTLKIQRTERGDSAVYLCASQLFRGNEQFFGPGTRLTVL.

The genes are TRBV5-1 and TRBJ2-7, with 7 bases lining up with TRBD1. CDR1 is SGHRS and CDR2 is YFSETQ in the germline V gene. J gave up 3 bases and V 5 bases, and 5 bases lay outside the gene matches. This CDR3 has 13 amino acids. This CDR3 reads CASRPGQSYEQYF. The CDR3 DNA reads TGCGCCAGCAGGCCGGGACAGAGCTACGAGCAGTACTTC.

The V call is TRBV11-2, the J call TRBJ2-2; 15 nucleotides align to TRBD2. Unmatched junction bases numbered 9, after V lost 3 bases and J lost 4 bases. Germline CDR1 is SGHAT and CDR2 is FQNNGV. There are 19 residues in the CDR3. The CDR3 loop reads CASSFPGLAGGGPTGELFF. The CDR3 DNA follows: TGTGCCAGCAGCTTCCCGGGACTAGCGGGAGGAGGGCCCACCGGGGAGCTGTTTTTT.